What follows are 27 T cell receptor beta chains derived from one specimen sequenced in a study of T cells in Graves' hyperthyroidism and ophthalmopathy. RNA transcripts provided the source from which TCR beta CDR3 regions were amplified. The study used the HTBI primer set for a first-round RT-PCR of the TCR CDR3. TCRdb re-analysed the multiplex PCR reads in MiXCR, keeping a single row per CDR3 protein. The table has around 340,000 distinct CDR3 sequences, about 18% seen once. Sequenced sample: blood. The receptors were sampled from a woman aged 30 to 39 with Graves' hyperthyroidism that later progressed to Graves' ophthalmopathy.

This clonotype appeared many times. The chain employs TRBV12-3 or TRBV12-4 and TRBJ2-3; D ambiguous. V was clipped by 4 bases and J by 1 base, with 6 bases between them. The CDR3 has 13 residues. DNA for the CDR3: TGTGCCAGCAGTTCGCCGGGCACAGATACGCAGTATTTT. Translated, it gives CASSSPGTDTQYF.

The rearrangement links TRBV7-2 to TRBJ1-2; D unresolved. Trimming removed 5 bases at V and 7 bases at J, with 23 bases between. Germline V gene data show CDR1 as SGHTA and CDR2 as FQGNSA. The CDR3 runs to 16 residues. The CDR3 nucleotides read TGTGCCAGCAGCGCCGTCTCGGCCGGCCCGACTCTTGGCTACACCTTC. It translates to CASSAVSAGPTLGYTF.

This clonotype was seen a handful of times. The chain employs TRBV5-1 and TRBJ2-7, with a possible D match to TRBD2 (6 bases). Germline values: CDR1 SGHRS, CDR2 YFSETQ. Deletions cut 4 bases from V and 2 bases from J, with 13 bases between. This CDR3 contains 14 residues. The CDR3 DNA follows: TGCGCCAGCAGCACCTACGGGGGAGCCTACGAGCAGTACTTC. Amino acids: CASSTYGGAYEQYF. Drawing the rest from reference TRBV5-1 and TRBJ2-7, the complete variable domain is KAGVTQTPRYLIKTRGQQVTLSCSPISGHRSVSWYQQTPGQGLQFLFEYFSETQRNKGNFPGRFSGRQFSNSRSEMNVSTLELGDSALYLCASSTYGGAYEQYFGPGTRLTVT.

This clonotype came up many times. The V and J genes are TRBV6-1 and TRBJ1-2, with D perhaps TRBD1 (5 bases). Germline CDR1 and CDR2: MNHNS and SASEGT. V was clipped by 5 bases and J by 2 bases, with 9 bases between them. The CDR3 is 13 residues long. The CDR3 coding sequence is TGTGCCAGCAGTTTGTCAGGGAACTATGGCTACACCTTC. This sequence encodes CASSLSGNYGYTF.

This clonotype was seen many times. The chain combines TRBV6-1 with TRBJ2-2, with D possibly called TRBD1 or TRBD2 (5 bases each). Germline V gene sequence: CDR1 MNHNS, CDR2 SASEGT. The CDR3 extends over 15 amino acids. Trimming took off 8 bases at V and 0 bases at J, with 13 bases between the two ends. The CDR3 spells CASGGEGSNTGELFF. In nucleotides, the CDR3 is TGTGCCAGCGGGGGTGAGGGCTCGAACACCGGGGAGCTGTTTTTT.

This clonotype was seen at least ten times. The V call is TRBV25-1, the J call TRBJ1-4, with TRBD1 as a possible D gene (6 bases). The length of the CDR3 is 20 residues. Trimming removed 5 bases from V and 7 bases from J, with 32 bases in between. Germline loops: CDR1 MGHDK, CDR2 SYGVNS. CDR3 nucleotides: TGTGCCAGCAGTCCCATAGAGGATAGGCCCCCAGGGGATGGGGGTGAAAAACTGTTTTTT. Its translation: CASSPIEDRPPGDGGEKLFF.

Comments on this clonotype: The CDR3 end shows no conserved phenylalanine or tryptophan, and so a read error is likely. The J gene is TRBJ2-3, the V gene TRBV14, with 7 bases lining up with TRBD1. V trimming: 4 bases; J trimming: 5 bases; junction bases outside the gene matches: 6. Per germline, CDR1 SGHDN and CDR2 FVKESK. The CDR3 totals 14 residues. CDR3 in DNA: TGTGCCAGCAGCCTCGTAGGGGGCGGAGATACGCAGTATTCT. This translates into CASSLVGGGDTQYS.

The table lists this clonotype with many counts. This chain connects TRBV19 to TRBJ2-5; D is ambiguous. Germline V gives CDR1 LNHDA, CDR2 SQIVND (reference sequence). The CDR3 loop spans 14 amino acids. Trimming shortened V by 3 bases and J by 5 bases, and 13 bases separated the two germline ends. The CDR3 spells CASSIASPAETQYF. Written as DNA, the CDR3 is TGTGCCAGTAGTATCGCCTCTCCTGCGGAGACCCAGTACTTC.

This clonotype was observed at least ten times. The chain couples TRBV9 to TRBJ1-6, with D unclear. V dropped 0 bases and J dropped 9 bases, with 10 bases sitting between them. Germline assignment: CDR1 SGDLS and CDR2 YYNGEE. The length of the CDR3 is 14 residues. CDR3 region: CASSVGPPGSPLHF. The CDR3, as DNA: TGTGCCAGCAGCGTAGGCCCTCCGGGTTCACCCCTCCACTTT.

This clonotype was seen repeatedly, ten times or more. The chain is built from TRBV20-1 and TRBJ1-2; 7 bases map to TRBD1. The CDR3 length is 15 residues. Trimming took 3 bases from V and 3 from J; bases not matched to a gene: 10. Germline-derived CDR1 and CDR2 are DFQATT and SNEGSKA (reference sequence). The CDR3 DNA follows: TGCAGTGCTAGTTCAGGGGGAGGGGGTTACTATGGCTACACCTTC. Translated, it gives CSASSGGGGYYGYTF.

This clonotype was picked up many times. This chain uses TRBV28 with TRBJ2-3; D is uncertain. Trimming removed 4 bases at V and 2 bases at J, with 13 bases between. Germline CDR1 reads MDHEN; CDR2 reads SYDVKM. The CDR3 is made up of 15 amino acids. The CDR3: CASSSTVSATDTQYF. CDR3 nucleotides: TGTGCCAGCAGTTCCACCGTGTCGGCCACAGATACGCAGTATTTT.

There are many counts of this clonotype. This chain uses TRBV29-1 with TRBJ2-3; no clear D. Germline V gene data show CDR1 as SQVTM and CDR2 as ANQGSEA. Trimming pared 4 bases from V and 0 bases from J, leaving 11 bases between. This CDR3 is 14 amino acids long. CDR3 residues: CSVVGLDSTDTQYF. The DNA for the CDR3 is TGCAGCGTTGTAGGGCTAGACAGCACAGATACGCAGTATTTT.

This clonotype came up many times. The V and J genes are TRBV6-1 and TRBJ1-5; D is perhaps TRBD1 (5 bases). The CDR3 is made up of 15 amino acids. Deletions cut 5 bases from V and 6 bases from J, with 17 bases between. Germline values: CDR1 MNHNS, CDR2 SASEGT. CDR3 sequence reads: CASSPGPQRGQPQHF. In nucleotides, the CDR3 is TGTGCCAGCAGTCCGGGACCACAACGCGGTCAGCCCCAGCATTTT.

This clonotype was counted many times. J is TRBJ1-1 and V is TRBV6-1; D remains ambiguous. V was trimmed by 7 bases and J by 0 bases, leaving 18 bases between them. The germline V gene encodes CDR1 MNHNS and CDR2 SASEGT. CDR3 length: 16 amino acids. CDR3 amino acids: CASKVPATGMNTEAFF. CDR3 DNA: TGTGCCAGCAAGGTGCCGGCCACGGGTATGAACACTGAAGCTTTCTTT.

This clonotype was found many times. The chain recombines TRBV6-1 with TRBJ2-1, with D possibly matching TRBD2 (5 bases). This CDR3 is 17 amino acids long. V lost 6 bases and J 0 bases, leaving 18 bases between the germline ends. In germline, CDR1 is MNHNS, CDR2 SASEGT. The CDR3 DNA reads TGTGCCAGCAGCCCCTCTTTTAGCGAGCCCTCCTACAATGAGCAGTTCTTC. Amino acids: CASSPSFSEPSYNEQFF.

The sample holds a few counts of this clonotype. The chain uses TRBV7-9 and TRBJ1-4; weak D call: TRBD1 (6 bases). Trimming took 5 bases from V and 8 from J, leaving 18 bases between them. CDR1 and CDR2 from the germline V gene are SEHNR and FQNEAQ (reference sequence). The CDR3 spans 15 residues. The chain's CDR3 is CASSTGAGGEEKLFF. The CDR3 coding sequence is TGTGCCAGCAGCACTGGGGCGGGGGGCGAGGAAAAACTGTTTTTT. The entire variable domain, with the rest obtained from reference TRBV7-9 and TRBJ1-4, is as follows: DTGVSQNPRHKITKRGQNVTFRCDPISEHNRLYWYRQTLGQGPEFLTYFQNEAQLEKSRLLSDRFSAERPKGSFSTLEIQRTEQGDSAMYLCASSTGAGGEEKLFFGSGTQLSVL.

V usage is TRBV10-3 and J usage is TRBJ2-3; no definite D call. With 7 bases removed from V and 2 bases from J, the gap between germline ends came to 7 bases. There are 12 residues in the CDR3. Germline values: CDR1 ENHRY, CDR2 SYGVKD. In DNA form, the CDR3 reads TGTGCCATCACGGATTACACAGATACGCAGTATTTT. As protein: CAITDYTDTQYF.

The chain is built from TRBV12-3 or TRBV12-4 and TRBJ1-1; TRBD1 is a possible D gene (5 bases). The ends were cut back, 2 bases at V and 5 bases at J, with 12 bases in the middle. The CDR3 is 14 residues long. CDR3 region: CASSLPPTVTEAFF. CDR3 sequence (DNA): TGTGCCAGCAGTTTACCCCCGACAGTTACTGAAGCTTTCTTT.

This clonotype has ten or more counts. The CDR3 sequence: CSAREEVWGNLGQPQHF. The DNA for the CDR3 is TGCAGTGCTAGAGAGGAAGTCTGGGGTAACCTTGGTCAGCCCCAGCATTTT. V is TRBV20-1 and J is TRBJ1-5, with D unclear. V lost 0 bases and J lost 6, with 21 bases in between. The CDR3 is 17 amino acids. The V gene's germline CDR1 is DFQATT and CDR2 SNEGSKA (reference sequence).

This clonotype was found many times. CDR3 DNA sequence: TGTGCCAGCAGCTTAACGACAGCCAATCGCCTCTACGAGCAGTACTTC. It specifies CASSLTTANRLYEQYF. The chain uses TRBV7-9 and TRBJ2-7, with a tentative D call TRBD1 (5 bases). The CDR3 consists of 16 residues. V gave up 2 bases and J gave up 3 bases, with 17 bases separating them. Germline assignment: CDR1 SEHNR and CDR2 FQNEAQ (reference sequence). Based on the CDR3 plus reference TRBV7-9 and TRBJ2-7, the full variable domain is DTGVSQNPRHKITKRGQNVTFRCDPISEHNRLYWYRQTLGQGPEFLTYFQNEAQLEKSRLLSDRFSAERPKGSFSTLEIQRTEQGDSAMYLCASSLTTANRLYEQYFGPGTRLTVT.

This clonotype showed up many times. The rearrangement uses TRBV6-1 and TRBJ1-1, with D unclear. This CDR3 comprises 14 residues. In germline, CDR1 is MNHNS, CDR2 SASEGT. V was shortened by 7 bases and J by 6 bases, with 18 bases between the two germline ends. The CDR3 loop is CASKLEVFDPEAFF. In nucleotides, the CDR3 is TGTGCCAGCAAGCTAGAGGTCTTTGACCCTGAAGCTTTCTTT.

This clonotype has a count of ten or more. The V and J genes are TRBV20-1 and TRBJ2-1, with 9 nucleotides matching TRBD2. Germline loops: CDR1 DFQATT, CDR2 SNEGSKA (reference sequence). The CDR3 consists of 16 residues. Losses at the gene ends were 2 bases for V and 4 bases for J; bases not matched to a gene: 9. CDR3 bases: TGCAGTGCTAGACCGCCCCGGCGGGAGGGATACAATGAGCAGTTCTTC. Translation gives CSARPPRREGYNEQFF.

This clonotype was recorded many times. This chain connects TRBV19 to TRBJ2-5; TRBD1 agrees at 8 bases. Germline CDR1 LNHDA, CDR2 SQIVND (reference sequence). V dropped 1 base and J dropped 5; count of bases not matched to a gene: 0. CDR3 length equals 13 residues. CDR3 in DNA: TGTGCCAGTAGTATAGGACAGGGGGAGACCCAGTACTTC. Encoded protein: CASSIGQGETQYF. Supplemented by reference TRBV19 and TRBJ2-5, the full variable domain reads DGGITQSPKYLFRKEGQNVTLSCEQNLNHDAMYWYRQDPGQGLRLIYYSQIVNDFQKGDIAEGYSVSREKKESFPLTVTSAQKNPTAFYLCASSIGQGETQYFGPGTRLLVL.

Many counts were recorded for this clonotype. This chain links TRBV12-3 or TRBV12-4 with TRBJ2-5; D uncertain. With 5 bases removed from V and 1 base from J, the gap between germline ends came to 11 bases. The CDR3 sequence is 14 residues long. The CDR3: CASSPSRTQETQYF. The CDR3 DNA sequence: TGTGCCAGCAGTCCCAGCCGCACCCAAGAGACCCAGTACTTC.

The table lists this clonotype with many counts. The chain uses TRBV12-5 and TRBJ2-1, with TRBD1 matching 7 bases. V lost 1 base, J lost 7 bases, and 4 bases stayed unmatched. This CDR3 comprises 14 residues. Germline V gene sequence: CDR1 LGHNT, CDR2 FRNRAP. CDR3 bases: TGTGCTAGTGGTTTGGGACAGGGTCTGAATGAGCAGTTCTTC. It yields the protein CASGLGQGLNEQFF.

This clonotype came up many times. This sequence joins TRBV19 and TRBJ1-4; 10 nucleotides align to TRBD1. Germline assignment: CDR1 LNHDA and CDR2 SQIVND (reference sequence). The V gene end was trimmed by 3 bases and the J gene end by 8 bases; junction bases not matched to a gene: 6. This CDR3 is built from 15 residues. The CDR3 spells CASSISGQGREKLFF. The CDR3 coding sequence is TGTGCCAGTAGTATTTCGGGACAGGGGCGAGAAAAACTGTTTTTT.

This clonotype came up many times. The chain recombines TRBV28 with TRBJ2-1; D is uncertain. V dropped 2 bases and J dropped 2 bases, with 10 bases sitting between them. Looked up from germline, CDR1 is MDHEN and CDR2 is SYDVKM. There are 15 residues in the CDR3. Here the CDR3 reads CASSLKGWPYNEQFF. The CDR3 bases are TGTGCCAGCAGTTTAAAAGGGTGGCCCTACAATGAGCAGTTCTTC.